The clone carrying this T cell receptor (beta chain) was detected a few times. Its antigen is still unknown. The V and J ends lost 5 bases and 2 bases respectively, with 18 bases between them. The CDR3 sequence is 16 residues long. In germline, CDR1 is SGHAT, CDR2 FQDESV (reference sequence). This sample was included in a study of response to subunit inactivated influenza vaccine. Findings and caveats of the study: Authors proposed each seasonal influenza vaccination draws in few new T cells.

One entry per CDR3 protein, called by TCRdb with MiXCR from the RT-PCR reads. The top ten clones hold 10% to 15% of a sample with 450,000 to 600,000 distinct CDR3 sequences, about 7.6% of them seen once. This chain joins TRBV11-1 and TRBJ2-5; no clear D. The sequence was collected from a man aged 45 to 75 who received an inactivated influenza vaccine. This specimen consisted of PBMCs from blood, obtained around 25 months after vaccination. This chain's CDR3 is CASSARLTREQETQYF. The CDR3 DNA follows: TGTGCCAGCAGCGCCAGACTTACAAGAGAACAAGAGACCCAGTACTTC.